These T cell receptor beta chains were read from a single sample in a study of T cells expressing NK-cell markers. TCRdb re-called the 5' RACE reads and gives one entry per CDR3 protein, without DNA. This sample's clone table lists fewer than 300,000 distinct CDR3 sequences. Sequencing input: blood T cells: a sorted CD56 or NKG2C T cell subset, CD4+ or CD8+ T cells, or bulk PBMC T cells (not recorded which). The receptors were gathered from a woman aged 18 to 69 in good health. The CDR3 runs from the conserved cysteine through the conserved F or W.

v_gene	j_gene	CDR3aa
TRBV7-2	TRBJ2-5	CASFFGDRGLIQETQYF
TRBV20-1	TRBJ2-5	CSALTDGEETQYF
TRBV6-1	TRBJ2-1	CASSRGTVSSYNEQFF
TRBV7-2	TRBJ2-3	CASSAEGRSTDTQYF
TRBV5-4	TRBJ2-5	CASSFGLAGVQETQYF
TRBV7-2	TRBJ1-4	CASGPRAGEKLFF
TRBV20-1	TRBJ2-1	CSAMTPGGGSSYNEQFF
TRBV12-3/TRBV12-4	TRBJ1-4	CASSSGPGWEKLFF
TRBV5-4	TRBJ2-4	CASSNRDFADIQYF
TRBV7-2	TRBJ2-7	CASSLRLAGRLSEQYF
TRBV18	TRBJ2-1	CASSPSLLAGGRNYNEQFF
TRBV28	TRBJ2-7	CASSLSPGTGRDEQYF
TRBV20-1	TRBJ2-1	CSASSRESDSYNEQFF
TRBV29-1	TRBJ1-2	CSVENQGNYGYTF
TRBV20-1	TRBJ2-3	CSARGTFTDTQYF
TRBV6-5	TRBJ2-5	CASSYAGTSGSETQYF
TRBV20-1	TRBJ2-5	CSARAVSGGWETQYF
TRBV7-2	TRBJ2-7	CASSLESLFYEQYF
TRBV28	TRBJ2-6	CASRKDLSGANVLTF
TRBV7-6	TRBJ1-3	CASSTGQPGRNTIYF
TRBV5-1	TRBJ2-3	CASSLGTSGPTDTQYF
TRBV6-6	TRBJ2-3	CASSYETITQYF
TRBV6-1	TRBJ1-2	CASSPIGSYGYTF
TRBV5-8	TRBJ1-5	CASSSRTGPLNNQPQHF
TRBV18	TRBJ1-5	CASSLDRVEGPQHF
TRBV11-2	TRBJ2-6	CASRGMTGADSGANVLTF
TRBV20-1	TRBJ1-6	CSAPDLTAYSPLHF
TRBV7-6	TRBJ2-1	CASSETSGRRDEQFF
TRBV18	TRBJ2-5	CASSPRALRETQYF
TRBV5-5	TRBJ1-2	CASSGDLYGYTF
TRBV28	TRBJ2-7	CASLGPTLGDGHEQYF
TRBV12-3/TRBV12-4	TRBJ2-7	CASSLDGTRGPYEQYF
TRBV12-3/TRBV12-4	TRBJ2-5	CASSFNDRRYQETQYF
TRBV14	TRBJ2-2	CASADIQGNTGELFF
TRBV11-1	TRBJ2-1	CASSFGLADYNEQFF
TRBV5-4	TRBJ1-4	CASSPTGTGYEKLFF
TRBV20-1	TRBJ2-7	CSARWTEGIYEQYF
TRBV19	TRBJ2-1	CASSPSQAGPPNEQFF
TRBV6-2/TRBV6-3	TRBJ1-1	CASSYASGFVNTEAFF
TRBV7-6	TRBJ1-1	CASSLLGRAEAFF
TRBV24-1	TRBJ2-3	CATAQSDTQYF
TRBV19	TRBJ1-5	CASSKDIPYQPQHF
TRBV4-2	TRBJ2-7	CASSQDFGAGGYEQYF
TRBV12-3/TRBV12-4	TRBJ1-3	CASSPSDLRAGNTIYF
TRBV7-2	TRBJ2-1	CASSLGTNNEQFF
TRBV3-1	TRBJ2-5	CASSQVSGVRETQYF
TRBV11-1	TRBJ1-1	CASSFDRVNTEAFF
TRBV12-3/TRBV12-4	TRBJ2-4	CASSPLAGGPKNIQYF
TRBV7-2	TRBJ2-7	CASSSQTSGISYEQYF
TRBV20-1	TRBJ1-4	CSAPNVRTGLSEKLFF